This T cell receptor (beta chain) was recovered during a study of blood T cell repertoires in COVID-19. About the study: Donors in Cohort 3 counted as recovered after two negative PCRs, clearance, or symptom resolution. T cells, B-cell-depleted T cells, or PBMCs provided the cDNA or gDNA that served as material.

Researchers sorted participants into cohorts using their self-reported clinical history. The CDR3 is 11 amino acids. The germline V and J ends were trimmed by 9 bases and 4 bases, with 9 bases remaining between them. Germline lookup yields CDR1 LNHDA and CDR2 SQIVND (reference sequence). Original analysis: Estimation of nucleated cell counts was performed using reference gene primer amplification. The protocol was immunoSEQ multiplex PCR, while the TCRdb copy is restricted to in-frame clones and leaves out a portion. V and J calls and clone size are copied from that table; D and trimming were computed from the DNA. The table has 250,000 to 300,000 clones, more than 75% seen once.

Sequencing was done on a sample of PBMCs or T cells enriched from blood (not recorded which). The chain carries TRBV19 and TRBJ1-1; D remains unclear. This receptor was obtained from a woman aged 60-75 years in a cohort exposed to, infected with or recovered from COVID-19 (not recorded which). The CDR3 here is CASGLGTEAFF. The CDR3 DNA is TGTGCCAGCGGGTTGGGCACTGAAGCTTTCTTT.